Listed here are 24 T cell receptor beta chains from one sample, sequenced in a study of blood T cell repertoires in COVID-19 (TCRdb year 2020). Library preparation used the immunoSEQ multiplex PCR assay. The immuneACCESS repertoire file appears here via TCRdb, limited to in-frame rearrangements. These files lack a portion of the clones; in checked studies, under half of the deficit traces to unresolved V genes, and the cause of the others is not known. The sample table lists roughly 27,000 clones, 90% to 95% of them with a count of one. The ten top clones hold approximately 15% of the sample. Sequencing was carried out using peripheral blood. All receptors come from a human donor with active COVID-19. The donor label of this sample is uncertain.

The chain is built from TRBV6-5 and TRBJ2-5, with 8 bases matching TRBD2. In germline, CDR1 is MNHEY, CDR2 SVGAGI. CDR3 length: 15 amino acids. V dropped 4 bases and J dropped 5; count of bases not matched to a gene: 9. Here the CDR3 reads CASSSSGGRGETQYF. As DNA, the CDR3 is TGTGCCAGCAGTTCAAGCGGGGGCCGGGGGGAGACCCAGTACTTC.

The chain combines TRBV11-1 with TRBJ2-5; D might be TRBD2 (6 bases). Trimming cost V 0 bases and J 2 bases, with 7 bases left between them. The length of the CDR3 is 14 residues. From germline, CDR1 is SGHAT and CDR2 FQDESV (reference sequence). The CDR3 DNA is TGTGCCAGCAGCTTAGCGGGGGGTCAAGAGACCCAGTACTTC. It specifies CASSLAGGQETQYF.

This chain connects TRBV27 to TRBJ2-5; the match to TRBD1 covers 9 bases. Germline CDR1 reads MNHEY; CDR2 reads SMNVEV (reference sequence). The CDR3 loop spans 16 amino acids. The junction had 12 bases not matched to a gene; V was cut back by 5 bases and J by 5 bases. The CDR3 sequence is CASSVGTGGQGETQYF. The CDR3 nucleotides read TGTGCCAGCAGTGTGGGGACGGGAGGACAGGGGGAGACCCAGTACTTC.

The rearrangement joins TRBV12-3 or TRBV12-4 to TRBJ1-2; D ambiguous. Trimming pared 5 bases from V and 8 bases from J, leaving 15 bases between. This CDR3 is 13 amino acids long. The CDR3 DNA reads TGTGCCAGCAGTCCCTACCCTCTCTTAGGCTACACCTTC. Amino acids: CASSPYPLLGYTF.

The rearrangement uses TRBV7-2 and TRBJ1-6; 8 bases are shared with TRBD1. V was pared by 0 bases and J by 6 bases, with 4 bases of the junction left unmatched. CDR1 and CDR2 (germline): SGHTA, FQGNSA. The CDR3 has 16 amino acids. The CDR3 nucleotides read TGTGCCAGCAGCTTAGCCACGGGACAGGCTAATTCACCCCTCCACTTT. Amino acids: CASSLATGQANSPLHF. Full variable domain (remainder filled in from reference TRBV7-2 and TRBJ1-6): GAGVSQSPSNKVTEKGKDVELRCDPISGHTALYWYRQSLGQGLEFLIYFQGNSAPDKSGLPSDRFSAERTGGSVSTLTIQRTQQEDSAVYLCASSLATGQANSPLHFGNGTRLTVT.

This chain uses TRBV7-9 with TRBJ1-2; tentative D call: TRBD1 (5 bases). Trimming stripped 5 bases from V and 3 bases from J, with 16 bases between. Looked up from germline, CDR1 is SEHNR and CDR2 is FQNEAQ (reference sequence). This CDR3 contains 15 residues. The CDR3 loop is CASSRASGQDYGYTF. The CDR3 DNA is TGTGCCAGCAGCCGCGCCTCAGGGCAGGACTATGGCTACACCTTC.

This clone was detected only once. The chain has TRBV4-3 and TRBJ2-7; 8 bases are a match to TRBD1. V gave up 3 bases and J gave up 3 bases; unmatched junction bases: 1. Germline CDR1 LGHNA, CDR2 YSLEER. The CDR3 has 13 amino acids. Written as DNA, the CDR3 is TGCGCCAGCAGCCATGACAGGGGCTACGAGCAGTACTTC. It encodes CASSHDRGYEQYF.

This chain joins TRBV5-6 and TRBJ2-5; possibly TRBD1 for D (6 bases). CDR3 length equals 15 residues. V was shortened by 4 bases and J by 2 bases, with 15 bases between the two germline ends. The germline CDR1 and CDR2 sequences are SGHDT and YYEEEE. In nucleotides, the CDR3 is TGTGCCAGCAGCCTTTCCGGGACATATCAAGAGACCCAGTACTTC. It codes for CASSLSGTYQETQYF.

The rearrangement links TRBV6-2 or TRBV6-3 to TRBJ2-1, with TRBD1 matching over 8 bases. This CDR3 region has 17 residues. Germline V CDR1 and CDR2: MNHEY, SVGEGT. Trimming cost V 4 bases and J 4 bases; bases outside gene matches: 12. In nucleotides, the CDR3 is TGTGCCAGCAGTTCGCGAGTTCAGGGGGCTGGGTACAATGAGCAGTTCTTC. Translated, it gives CASSSRVQGAGYNEQFF.

This clone was seen a single time. The chain couples TRBV27 to TRBJ1-5; 9 positions match TRBD1. The V segment lost 6 bases and the J segment 5 bases; nucleotides outside the gene matches: 8. In germline, CDR1 is MNHEY, CDR2 SMNVEV (reference sequence). The CDR3 is 15 amino acids. The CDR3, as DNA: TGTGCCAGCAGCCTCGGGACAGGGATTCATCAGCCCCAGCATTTT. Amino acids: CASSLGTGIHQPQHF.

Only one count was recorded for this clone. The gene calls are TRBV11-3 and TRBJ2-3; 10 bases are a match to TRBD2. The CDR3 is 16 amino acids. The V gene's germline CDR1 is SGHNT and CDR2 YENEEA. The V segment lost 1 base and the J segment 1 base; nucleotides outside the gene matches: 2. CDR3 DNA sequence: TGTGCCAGCAGCTTAGGTCTAGCGGGGGGCACAGATACGCAGTATTTT. This gives the protein CASSLGLAGGTDTQYF.

Note on this clone: This sample includes further DNA sequences coding for the same CDR3. The chain recombines TRBV19 with TRBJ2-7; 7 nucleotides align to TRBD1. Unmatched junction bases numbered 2, after V lost 1 base and J lost 2 bases. CDR1 and CDR2 (germline): LNHDA, SQIVND (reference sequence). The CDR3 has 14 residues. CDR3 DNA: TGTGCCAGTAGTATAGGGACAGGCACCTACGAGCAGTACTTC. Encoded protein: CASSIGTGTYEQYF.

J is TRBJ2-3 and V is TRBV7-9; D might be TRBD2 (5 bases). Trimming stripped 2 bases from V and 6 bases from J, with 18 bases between. Germline CDR1 SEHNR, CDR2 FQNEAQ (reference sequence). The CDR3 is 16 residues long. The CDR3 coding sequence is TGTGCCAGCAGCTTACCAAGGGCGGGCCCGAGGGATACGCAGTATTTT. Encoded protein: CASSLPRAGPRDTQYF.

The chain recombines TRBV28 with TRBJ1-5, with no clear D. Germline assignment: CDR1 MDHEN and CDR2 SYDVKM. Trimming stripped 6 bases from V and 1 base from J, with 10 bases between. This CDR3 is 14 amino acids long. The CDR3 DNA sequence: TGTGCCAGCAGCCCCCGTTTAAGCAATCAGCCCCAGCATTTT. Translated: CASSPRLSNQPQHF.

This rearrangement joins TRBV7-3 to TRBJ2-7; 8 bases map to TRBD2. The V gene end was trimmed by 0 bases and the J gene end by 6 bases; junction bases not matched to a gene: 7. The CDR3 is made up of 15 amino acids. Germline-derived CDR1 and CDR2 are SGHTA and FQGTGA. CDR3 residues: CASSLTIGGAGEQYF. In DNA, the CDR3 is TGTGCCAGCAGCTTAACTATCGGGGGGGCCGGCGAGCAGTACTTC.

This clone was seen once. The rearrangement links TRBV10-1 to TRBJ1-1; unclear D gene. The V gene's germline CDR1 is WNHNN and CDR2 SYGVQD (reference sequence). V lost 0 bases to trimming and J lost 5 bases, with 10 bases between them. The CDR3 loop spans 14 amino acids. CDR3 nucleotide sequence: TGCGCCAGCAGTGAGTCGACCGGAGGGACTGAAGCTTTCTTT. This gives the protein CASSESTGGTEAFF.

The V gene is TRBV9, the J gene TRBJ2-7, with D tentatively TRBD1 (7 bases). Germline V lookup: CDR1 SGDLS, CDR2 YYNGEE. The CDR3 is 14 amino acids. V was shortened by 4 bases and J by 7 bases, with 18 bases between the two germline ends. Here the CDR3 DNA reads TGTGCCAGCAGCCAGGGGGACTCAGCCGGGGAGCAGTACTTC. This sequence encodes CASSQGDSAGEQYF.

The J gene is TRBJ2-1, the V gene TRBV7-9; possible D gene TRBD1, 6 bases. Trimming took off 4 bases at V and 9 bases at J, with 13 bases between the two ends. The CDR3 spans 13 residues. The germline CDR1 and CDR2 sequences are SEHNR and FQNEAQ (reference sequence). The CDR3 is CASSSTGTVEQFF. CDR3 bases: TGTGCCAGCAGCTCGACAGGAACGGTTGAGCAGTTCTTC.

V is TRBV6-5 and J is TRBJ2-7, with 9 bases that match TRBD1. Germline-derived CDR1 and CDR2 are MNHEY and SVGAGI. V shed 7 bases, J shed 5 bases, and the junction held 9 bases outside the gene matches. The CDR3 length is 14 residues. The CDR3 sequence: CASTNRDRVDEQYF. The CDR3 DNA is TGTGCCAGCACCAACCGGGACAGGGTGGACGAGCAGTACTTC.

This clone has just one count. The chain links TRBV6-5 to TRBJ1-2, with 10 bases lining up with TRBD1. CDR1 MNHEY and CDR2 SVGAGI come from the germline V gene. V dropped 2 bases and J dropped 8; count of bases not matched to a gene: 5. The CDR3 length is 14 residues. The CDR3 region has the DNA TGTGCCAGCAGTTACGGGGGGACAGGGGTAGGCTACACCTTC. It encodes CASSYGGTGVGYTF.

DNA for the CDR3: TGTGCCAGCAGCCTAGGTGGGACAGGGGACTACGAGCAGTACTTC. As protein: CASSLGGTGDYEQYF. The chain is built from TRBV11-3 and TRBJ2-7, with 10 bases matching TRBD1. With V trimmed by 5 bases and J by 3 bases, 7 bases remained unmatched. The germline gives CDR1 SGHNT, CDR2 YENEEA. The CDR3 consists of 15 residues.

The J gene is TRBJ2-7, the V gene TRBV3-1 (or the pseudogene TRBV3-2); D may be TRBD2 (6 bases). From germline, CDR1 is LGHDT and CDR2 YNNKEL (reference sequence). The CDR3 is 13 residues long. V dropped 2 bases and J dropped 6 bases, with 11 bases sitting between them. The CDR3 reads CASSQRQGGEQYF. In DNA form, the CDR3 reads TGTGCCAGCAGCCAACGGCAGGGAGGCGAGCAGTACTTC.

The CDR3 nucleotides are TGTGCCAGCAGTCGCTTAGCGGGAGTGGGCAATGAGCAGTTCTTC. Translated: CASSRLAGVGNEQFF. The rearrangement uses TRBV27 and TRBJ2-1, with TRBD2 matching over 9 bases. Germline trimming cut 5 bases from V and 6 bases from J; bases unmatched to any gene: 8. CDR3 size: 15 residues. Germline V CDR1 and CDR2: MNHEY, SMNVEV (reference sequence).

This rearrangement joins TRBV30 to TRBJ2-5; D is unresolved. Germline loops: CDR1 GTSNPN, CDR2 SVGIG (reference sequence). Trimming left V 2 bases short and J 3 bases short, with 10 bases between. The CDR3 has 13 amino acids. The CDR3 loop is CAWSRPAEETQYF. In nucleotides, the CDR3 is TGTGCCTGGAGTCGACCGGCGGAAGAGACCCAGTACTTC. Using reference TRBV30 and TRBJ2-5 for the parts outside the CDR3, the full variable domain is SQTIHQWPATLVQPVGSPLSLECTVEGTSNPNLYWYRQAAGRGLQLLFYSVGIGQISSEVPQNLSASRPQDRQFILSSKKLLLSDSGFYLCAWSRPAEETQYFGPGTRLLVL.